This T cell receptor (beta chain) was identified during a study of OX40 agonist ivuxolimab in advanced cancers. Across the whole study: Patients were infused with ivuxolimab every 2 weeks at 0.01 to 10 mg/kg. Whole-study findings and limits: The authors did not determine the antigen specificity of the expanded peripheral T cells.

Sequencing used immunoSEQ multiplex PCR; TCRdb keeps in-frame clones, though not all of them. In the table there are some 13,000 clones, around 74% of which are singletons. This clone was detected a few times. The antigen is not known. Germline V gene sequence: CDR1 SGHRS, CDR2 YFSETQ. This CDR3 region has 11 residues. Trimming pared 2 bases from V and 14 bases from J, leaving 13 bases between. The specimen was CD4+ or CD8+ T cells sorted from blood, collected in a trial of the OX40 agonist ivuxolimab. The chain combines TRBV5-1 with TRBJ1-1, with D tentatively TRBD1 (5 bases). This TCR derives from an adult with an advanced solid tumor such as melanoma, head and neck, liver or kidney cancer. The CDR3: CASSFSGETFF. DNA of the CDR3: TGCGCCAGCAGCTTTTCGGGGGAGACGTTCTTT.